This T cell receptor beta chain was captured by sequencing in a study of T cell responses to AZD1222 COVID-19 vaccine. The repertoire was sequenced with immunoSEQ multiplex PCR; TCRdb's copy has only in-frame clones and lacks some. The sample yields about 170,000 clones, more than 80% seen once. V was cut by 0 bases and J by 0 bases, with 9 bases left in between. The CDR3 is made up of 15 amino acids. Germline assignment: CDR1 SGDLS and CDR2 YYNGEE. V usage is TRBV9 and J usage is TRBJ1-1; no definite D call. The source is an adult in good health. The material was peripheral blood, obtained on day 0 of AZD1222 vaccination. CDR3 sequence: CASSVGGPLNTEAFF. CDR3 coding DNA: TGTGCCAGCAGCGTAGGAGGGCCATTGAACACTGAAGCTTTCTTT.